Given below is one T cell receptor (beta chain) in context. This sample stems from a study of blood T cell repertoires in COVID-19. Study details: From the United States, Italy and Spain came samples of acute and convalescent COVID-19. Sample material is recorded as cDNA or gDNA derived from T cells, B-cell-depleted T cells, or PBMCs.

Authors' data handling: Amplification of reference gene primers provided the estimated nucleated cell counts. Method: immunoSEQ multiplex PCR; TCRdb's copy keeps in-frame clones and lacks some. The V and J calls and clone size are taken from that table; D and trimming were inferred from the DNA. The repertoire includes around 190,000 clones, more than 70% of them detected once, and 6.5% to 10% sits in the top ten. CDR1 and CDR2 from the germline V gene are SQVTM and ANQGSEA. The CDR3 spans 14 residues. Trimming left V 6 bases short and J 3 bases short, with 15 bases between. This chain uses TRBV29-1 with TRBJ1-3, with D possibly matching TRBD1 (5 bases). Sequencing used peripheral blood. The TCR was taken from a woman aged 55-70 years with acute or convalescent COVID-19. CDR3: CSVRTDSGGNTIYF. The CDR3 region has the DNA TGCAGCGTCCGTACCGACAGTGGTGGAAACACCATATATTTT.